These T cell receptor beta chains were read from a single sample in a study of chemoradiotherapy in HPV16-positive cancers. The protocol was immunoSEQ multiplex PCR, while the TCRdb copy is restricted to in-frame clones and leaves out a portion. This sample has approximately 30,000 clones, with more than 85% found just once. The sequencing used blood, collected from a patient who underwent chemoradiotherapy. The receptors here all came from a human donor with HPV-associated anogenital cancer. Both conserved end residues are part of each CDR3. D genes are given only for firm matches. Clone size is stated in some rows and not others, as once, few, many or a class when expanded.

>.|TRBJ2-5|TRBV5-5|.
CASSLARMRGAVETQYF
TGTGCCAGCAGCTTGGCGAGGATGCGCGGGGCCGTGGAGACCCAGTACTTC
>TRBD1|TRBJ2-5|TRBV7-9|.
CASSLGVTGASQETQYF
TGTGCCAGCAGCTTGGGGGTGACAGGGGCCTCCCAGGAGACCCAGTACTTC
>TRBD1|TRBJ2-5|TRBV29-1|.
CSVPNGQGAETQYF
TGCAGCGTCCCAAACGGCCAGGGGGCAGAGACCCAGTACTTC
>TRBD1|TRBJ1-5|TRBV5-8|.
CASSLGQGYRQPQHF
TGTGCCAGCAGCTTGGGACAGGGATATAGGCAGCCCCAGCATTTT
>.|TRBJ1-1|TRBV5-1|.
CASTLGRLKGLGTEAFF
TGCGCCAGCACCCTGGGCAGGTTGAAGGGGTTGGGCACTGAAGCTTTCTTT
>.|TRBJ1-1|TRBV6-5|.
CASSYSGGAWNTEAFF
TGTGCCAGCAGTTACTCGGGGGGGGCGTGGAACACTGAAGCTTTCTTT
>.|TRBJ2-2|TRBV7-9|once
CASSIPTVANTGELFF
TGTGCCAGCAGCATCCCGACAGTCGCGAACACCGGGGAGCTGTTTTTT
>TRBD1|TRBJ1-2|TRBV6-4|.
CASSGGQGHGYTF
TGTGCCAGCAGTGGGGGACAGGGACACGGCTACACCTTC
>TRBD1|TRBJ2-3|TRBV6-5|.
CASRTDRVGSDTQYF
TGTGCCAGCAGGACGGACAGGGTGGGGTCAGATACGCAGTATTTT
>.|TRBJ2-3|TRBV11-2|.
CASSWTDTTDTQYF
TGTGCCAGCAGCTGGACAGATACCACAGATACGCAGTATTTT
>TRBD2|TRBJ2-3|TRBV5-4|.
CASSAQIAGEVDTQYF
TGTGCCAGCAGCGCCCAGATAGCGGGGGAGGTAGATACGCAGTATTTT
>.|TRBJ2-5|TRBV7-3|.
CASSLTTKETQYF
TGTGCCAGCAGCTTAACGACTAAAGAGACCCAGTACTTC
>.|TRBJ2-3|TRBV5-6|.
CASSLTGSTDTQYF
TGTGCCAGCAGCCTAACAGGGTCCACAGATACGCAGTATTTT
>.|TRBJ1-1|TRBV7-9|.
CASSPARFGAEAFF
TGTGCCAGCAGCCCCGCCCGGTTCGGCGCTGAAGCTTTCTTT
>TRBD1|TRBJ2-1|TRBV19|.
CASSPSADRGPNEQFF
TGTGCCAGTAGTCCTTCAGCGGACAGGGGGCCCAATGAGCAGTTCTTC
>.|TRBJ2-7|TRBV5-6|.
CASSFTVTYEQYF
TGTGCCAGCAGCTTTACAGTAACCTACGAGCAGTACTTC
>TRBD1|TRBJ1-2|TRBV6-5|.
CASSQDRAYGYTF
TGTGCCAGCAGTCAGGACAGGGCCTATGGCTACACCTTC
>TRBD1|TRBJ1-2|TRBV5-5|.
CASSDHQTDRVYGYTF
TGTGCCAGCAGCGACCACCAGACGGACAGGGTGTATGGCTACACCTTC
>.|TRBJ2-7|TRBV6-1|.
CASSEGQGGGVHEQYF
TGTGCCAGCAGTGAAGGTCAGGGGGGGGGAGTCCACGAGCAGTACTTC
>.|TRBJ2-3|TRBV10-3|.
CAITPGHLGADTQYF
TGTGCCATCACTCCGGGACACCTCGGGGCAGATACGCAGTATTTT
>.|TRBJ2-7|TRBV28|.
CVGEEVYEQYF
TGTGTAGGGGAGGAGGTTTACGAGCAGTACTTC
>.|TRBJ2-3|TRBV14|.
CASSQDLGTPRMADTQYF
TGTGCCAGCAGCCAAGATCTAGGGACCCCGAGGATGGCAGATACGCAGTATTTT
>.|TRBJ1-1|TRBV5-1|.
CASSGGNTEAFF
TGCGCCAGCAGTGGGGGGAACACTGAAGCTTTCTTT
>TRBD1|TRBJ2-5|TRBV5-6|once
CASSLSTGRQETQYF
TGTGCCAGCAGCTTGTCGACAGGGAGACAAGAGACCCAGTACTTC
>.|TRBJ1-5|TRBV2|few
CASSVARGAGQPQHF
TGTGCCAGCAGTGTCGCTCGGGGGGCCGGTCAGCCCCAGCATTTT
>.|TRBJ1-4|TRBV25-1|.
CASSESGGQGIGEKLFF
TGTGCCAGCAGTGAATCGGGGGGCCAGGGGATCGGGGAAAAACTGTTTTTT
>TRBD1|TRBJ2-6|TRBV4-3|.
CASSQDSGRGRSGANVLTF
TGCGCCAGCAGCCAAGATTCGGGCAGGGGGCGGTCTGGGGCCAACGTCCTGACTTTC
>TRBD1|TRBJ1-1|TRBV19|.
CASSIDRSAGGGTEAFF
TGTGCCAGTAGTATAGACCGATCCGCAGGGGGCGGGACTGAAGCTTTCTTT
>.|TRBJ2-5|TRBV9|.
CASSVGLEETQYF
TGTGCCAGCAGCGTAGGACTAGAGGAGACCCAGTACTTC
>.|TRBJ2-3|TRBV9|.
CASSGTVRGGTDTQYF
TGTGCCAGCAGCGGAACAGTGCGGGGAGGCACAGATACGCAGTATTTT
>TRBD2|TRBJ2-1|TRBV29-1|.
CSAGGGAGAYNEQFF
TGCAGCGCTGGAGGTGGCGCGGGAGCCTACAATGAGCAGTTCTTC
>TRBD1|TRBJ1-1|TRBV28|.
CASSSGQGPGTEAFF
TGTGCCAGCAGTTCCGGACAGGGGCCTGGCACTGAAGCTTTCTTT
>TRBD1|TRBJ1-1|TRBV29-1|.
CSYNGQGGAFF
TGCAGCTATAACGGACAGGGAGGAGCTTTCTTT
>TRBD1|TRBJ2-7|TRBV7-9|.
CASSWFRGMSYEQYF
TGTGCCAGCAGCTGGTTCAGGGGGATGTCCTACGAGCAGTACTTC
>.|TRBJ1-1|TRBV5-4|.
CASSLGGALGTEAFF
TGTGCCAGCAGCTTGGGGGGGGCGCTCGGCACTGAAGCTTTCTTT
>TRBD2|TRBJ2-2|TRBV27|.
CASSLWAGGPQTGELFF
TGTGCCAGCAGTTTATGGGCGGGGGGGCCACAAACCGGGGAGCTGTTTTTT
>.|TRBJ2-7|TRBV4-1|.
CASSQDPGDYEQYF
TGCGCCAGCAGCCAAGATCCAGGGGACTACGAGCAGTACTTC
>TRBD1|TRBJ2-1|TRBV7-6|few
CAVGQGSMSSYNEQFF
TGTGCCGTCGGACAGGGCTCCATGAGCTCCTACAATGAGCAGTTCTTC
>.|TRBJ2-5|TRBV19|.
CASRGRPTQETQYF
TGTGCCAGTAGGGGACGCCCGACTCAAGAGACCCAGTACTTC
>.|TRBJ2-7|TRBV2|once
CASSAQIEQYF
TGTGCCAGCAGTGCCCAGATCGAGCAGTACTTC
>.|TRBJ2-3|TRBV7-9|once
CASSLRASTDTQYF
TGTGCCAGCAGCTTACGAGCGAGCACAGATACGCAGTATTTT
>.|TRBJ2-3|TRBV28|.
CASTRTGSANTQYF
TGTGCCAGCACCCGTACAGGGTCGGCGAATACGCAGTATTTT
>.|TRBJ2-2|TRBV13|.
CASSLGIGSGELFF
TGTGCCAGCAGCTTAGGTATCGGGTCCGGGGAGCTGTTTTTT
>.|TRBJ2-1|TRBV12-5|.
CASGLVPAGRNNEQFF
TGTGCTAGTGGTTTGGTACCGGCAGGGAGGAACAATGAGCAGTTCTTC
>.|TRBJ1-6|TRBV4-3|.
CASRPSVFSSYNSPLHF
TGCGCCAGCAGGCCAAGTGTATTCAGCTCCTATAATTCACCCCTCCACTTT